These 8 T cell receptor beta chains were all obtained from the same sample, sequenced in a study of graft-versus-host responses after intestinal transplantation. Produced via immunoSEQ multiplex PCR; TCRdb's table is partial and in-frame only. Among about 70,000 clones listed, 90% were seen once. No antigen has been assigned to these receptors. Sequenced here: unstimulated CD8+ T cells sorted from spleen or lymph node cells, sampled before intestinal transplant. The receptors shown here come from a human donor who received an intestinal transplant.

The CDR3 spells CASNPWGGGETQYF. CDR3 coding DNA: TGTGCCAGCAACCCCTGGGGTGGCGGGGAGACCCAGTACTTC. The chain recombines TRBV6-5 with TRBJ2-5; tentative D call: TRBD2 (5 bases). This CDR3 spans 14 amino acids. Germline V lookup: CDR1 MNHEY, CDR2 SVGAGI. V gave up 7 bases and J gave up 5 bases, with 17 bases separating them.

This sequence joins TRBV2 and TRBJ2-3; D is possibly TRBD2 (6 bases). Trimming shortened V by 8 bases and J by 6 bases, and 6 bases separated the two germline ends. The CDR3 runs to 10 residues. From germline, CDR1 is SNHLY and CDR2 FYNNEI. This CDR3 is CASGGDTQYF. The CDR3 coding sequence is TGTGCCAGCGGGGGGGATACGCAGTATTTT.

This sequence joins TRBV9 and TRBJ1-1, with D maybe TRBD1 (6 bases). Germline CDR1 reads SGDLS; CDR2 reads YYNGEE. This CDR3 is 15 amino acids long. The V gene lost 2 bases and the J gene lost 3 bases, with 14 bases spanning the gap. This CDR3 reads CASSVGGGLDTEAFF. As DNA, the CDR3 is TGTGCCAGCAGCGTCGGGGGGGGCTTGGACACTGAAGCTTTCTTT. The full variable domain, in which reference TRBV9 and TRBJ1-1 provide the parts outside the CDR3, is DSGVTQTPKHLITATGQRVTLRCSPRSGDLSVYWYQQSLDQGLQFLIQYYNGEERAKGNILERFSAQQFPDLHSELNLSSLELGDSALYFCASSVGGGLDTEAFFGQGTRLTVV.

The chain employs TRBV7-8 and TRBJ1-6; no clear D gene. Trimming left V 5 bases short and J 12 bases short, with 8 bases between. The CDR3 totals 11 residues. From germline, CDR1 is SGHVS and CDR2 FQNEAQ. DNA for the CDR3: TGTGCCAGCAGCCCGGGAGGACCCCTCCACTTT. Protein sequence: CASSPGGPLHF.

This clone was observed once. This chain connects TRBV11-2 to TRBJ2-1, with D possibly matching TRBD2 (5 bases). Germline CDR1 and CDR2: SGHAT and FQNNGV. Trimming took off 6 bases at V and 6 bases at J, with 9 bases between the two ends. The CDR3 consists of 12 residues. CDR3 nucleotide sequence: TGTGCCAGCAGACGGGAACTCAATGAGCAGTTCTTC. Translating gives CASRRELNEQFF.

The gene calls are TRBV27 and TRBJ2-1, with 11 bases fitting TRBD2. V shed 3 bases, J shed 6 bases, and the junction held 4 bases outside the gene matches. Germline V gene data show CDR1 as MNHEY and CDR2 as SMNVEV (reference sequence). This CDR3 has 15 amino acids. The CDR3 coding sequence is TGTGCCAGCAGTTTGGGTAGCGGGGGGGCCAATGAGCAGTTCTTC. Translated, it gives CASSLGSGGANEQFF.

The chain is built from TRBV6-5 and TRBJ1-6, with 9 nucleotides matching TRBD1. The CDR3 contains 16 residues. J gave up 7 bases and V 4 bases, and 8 bases lay outside the gene matches. The V gene's germline CDR1 is MNHEY and CDR2 SVGAGI. This CDR3 reads CASSWTSGTGNSPLHF. The CDR3 nucleotides read TGTGCCAGCAGTTGGACCTCCGGGACAGGGAATTCACCCCTCCACTTT.

On this clone: The junction differs from germline at one of its ends, possibly a read error. This chain uses TRBV15 with TRBJ2-1, with 12 bases matching TRBD2. The CDR3 has 13 amino acids. Germline lookup yields CDR1 LNHNV and CDR2 YYDKDF (reference sequence). The CDR3 coding sequence is TGTGCCACCAGCAGGACTAGCGGGGGCTCCGTAGTCTTC. It yields the protein CATSRTSGGSVVF.